The rows below give T cell receptor beta chains drawn from one sample of a study of human T cells and chemical hapten exposure. TCRdb redid the calling of the RACE reads with MiXCR, one entry per CDR3 protein. The sample records about 34,000 distinct CDR3 sequences, approximately 5% being singletons. The specimen was whole blood. These receptors all stem from a human donor in good health. Some clones in this sample may be carry-over from other donors' samples. Both conserved end residues are part of each CDR3. The D gene is left open where the match is weak. Clone size is given for some rows only: seen once, a few or many times, or a class if the clone is expanded.

j_gene	v_gene	abundance	d_gene	CDR3nt	CDR3aa
TRBJ2-3	TRBV29-1	many	TRBD1	TGCAGCGTTATCCTAACCCAGGGGGAAAGCACAGATACGCAGTATTTT	CSVILTQGESTDTQYF
TRBJ2-3	TRBV7-9	.	.	TGTGCCAGCAGCTCGGCCAGGGGCCCAGATACGCAGTATTTT	CASSSARGPDTQYF
TRBJ2-7	TRBV7-2	many	TRBD1	TGTGCCAGCAGCTTGAATAATCGACAGGGCGCCAACTACGAGCAGTACTTC	CASSLNNRQGANYEQYF
TRBJ2-2	TRBV2	many	.	TGTGCCAGCAAGGAGACAGCGAACACCGGGGAGCTGTTTTTT	CASKETANTGELFF
TRBJ1-3	TRBV12-3/TRBV12-4	few	.	TGTGCCAGCAGATTTGGACGGAACTCTGGAAACACCATATATTTT	CASRFGRNSGNTIYF
TRBJ2-3	TRBV2	few	.	TGTGCCAGCACTCCCTCGGGAGATACGCAGTATTTT	CASTPSGDTQYF
TRBJ1-1	TRBV30	many	.	TGTGCCTGGAGTGTAGGGGTCACTGAAGCTTTCTTT	CAWSVGVTEAFF
TRBJ2-3	TRBV5-1	few	TRBD1	TGCGCCAGTGGACAGGGGATACCAGATACGCAGTATTTT	CASGQGIPDTQYF
TRBJ2-1	TRBV12-3/TRBV12-4	medium-sized	TRBD2	TGTGCCAGCAGTCTGACTAGCGGGAGGGCCAGGCATGAGCAGTTCTTC	CASSLTSGRARHEQFF
TRBJ1-6	TRBV6-4	.	.	TGTGCCAGCAGTGACTCGACAGACTATAATTCACCCCTCCACTTT	CASSDSTDYNSPLHF
TRBJ2-6	TRBV30	many	.	TGTGCCTGGAGTCCCACAGACAGCACCGGTTCTGGGGCCAACGTCCTGACTTTC	CAWSPTDSTGSGANVLTF
TRBJ1-2	TRBV28	many	.	TGTGCCAGCAGTTCGGGACGGTCCTATGGCTACACCTTC	CASSSGRSYGYTF
TRBJ1-5	TRBV27	many	TRBD1	TGTGCCAGCAGTCCCCTAGGCGGGCAGGGGGCCTATCAGCCCCAGCATTTT	CASSPLGGQGAYQPQHF